Sequencing of this TCR beta chain was carried out in a study of shared clonotypes between healthy human individuals. Study-wide background: Three plates each covered CD4 naive and memory; CD8 naive two, CD8 memory one. Regarding the study as a whole: Estimated richness values were generally larger in naive subsets than in memory subsets.

The repertoire was sequenced with immunoSEQ multiplex PCR; TCRdb's copy has only in-frame clones and lacks some. The table records about 1.1 million clones, 60% to 80% of them present only once. The V gene lost 6 bases and the J gene lost 8 bases, with 13 bases spanning the gap. Germline V gives CDR1 MNHEY, CDR2 SMNVEV (reference sequence). CDR3 size: 13 residues. Concerning this clone: Its antigen is not known.

V gene TRBV27 combines with J gene TRBJ1-4; D is unresolved. The specimen was memory CD4+ T cells from PBMCs. Documented subset: CD45RA-negative fraction. This clonotype originated in a man between 18 and 35 years old in good health. Some clones in this sample may be carry-over from other donors' samples. CDR3 sequence reads: CASRRGSGEKLFF. The CDR3 DNA sequence: TGTGCCAGCAGACGAGGTTCAGGCGAAAAACTGTTTTTT.